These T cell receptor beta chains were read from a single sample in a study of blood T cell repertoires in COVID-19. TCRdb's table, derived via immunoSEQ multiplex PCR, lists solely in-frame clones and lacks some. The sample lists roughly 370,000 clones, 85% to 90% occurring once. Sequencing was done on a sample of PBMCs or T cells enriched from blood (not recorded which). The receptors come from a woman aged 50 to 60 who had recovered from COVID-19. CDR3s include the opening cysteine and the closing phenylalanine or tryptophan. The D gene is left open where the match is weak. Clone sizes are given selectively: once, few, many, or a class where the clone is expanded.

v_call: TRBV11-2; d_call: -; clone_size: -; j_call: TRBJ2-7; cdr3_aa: CASSSQGSVYEQYF; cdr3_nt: TGTGCCAGCAGCTCACAGGGATCTGTCTACGAGCAGTACTTC
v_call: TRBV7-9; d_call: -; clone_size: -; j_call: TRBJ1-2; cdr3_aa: CASSMGRGDGGYTF; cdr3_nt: TGTGCCAGCAGCATGGGCAGGGGTGATGGTGGCTACACCTTC
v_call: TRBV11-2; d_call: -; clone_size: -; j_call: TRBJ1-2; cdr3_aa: CASSLVREGGGYTF; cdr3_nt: TGTGCCAGCAGCTTAGTTCGGGAGGGGGGTGGCTACACCTTC
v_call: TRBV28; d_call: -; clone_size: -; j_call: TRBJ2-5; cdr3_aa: CASRGQTTQYF; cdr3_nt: TGTGCCAGCAGGGGACAAACAACCCAGTACTTC
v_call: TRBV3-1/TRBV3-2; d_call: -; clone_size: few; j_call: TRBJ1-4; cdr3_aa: CASSQPSGNEKLFF; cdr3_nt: TGTGCCAGCAGCCAACCGTCGGGTAATGAAAAACTGTTTTTT
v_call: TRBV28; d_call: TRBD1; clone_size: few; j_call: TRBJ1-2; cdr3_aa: CASRTRQGAWGYTF; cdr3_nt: TGTGCCAGCCGAACTCGACAGGGGGCTTGGGGCTACACCTTC
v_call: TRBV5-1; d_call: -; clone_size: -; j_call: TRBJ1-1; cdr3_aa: CASSVGPGNTEAFF; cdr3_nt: -
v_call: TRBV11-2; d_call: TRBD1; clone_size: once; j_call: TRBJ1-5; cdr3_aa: CASSPDRAGQPQHF; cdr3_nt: TGTGCCAGCAGCCCCGACAGGGCTGGGCAGCCCCAGCATTTT
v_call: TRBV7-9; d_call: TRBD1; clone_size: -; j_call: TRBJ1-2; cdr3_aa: CASSSPSTGLLYGYTF; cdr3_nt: TGTGCCAGCAGCTCCCCTTCGACAGGGCTACTCTATGGCTACACCTTC
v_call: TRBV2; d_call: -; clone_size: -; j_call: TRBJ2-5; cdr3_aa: CASSYGTHQETQYF; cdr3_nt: TGTGCCAGCAGTTACGGGACACATCAAGAGACCCAGTACTTC
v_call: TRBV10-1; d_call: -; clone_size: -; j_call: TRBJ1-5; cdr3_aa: CASNKQNYSNQPQHF; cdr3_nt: TGCGCCAGCAACAAACAGAATTATAGCAATCAGCCCCAGCATTTT
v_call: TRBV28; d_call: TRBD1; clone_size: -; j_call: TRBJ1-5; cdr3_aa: CASRPTDRNNQPQHF; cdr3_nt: TGTGCCAGCAGACCCACGGACAGGAACAATCAGCCCCAGCATTTT
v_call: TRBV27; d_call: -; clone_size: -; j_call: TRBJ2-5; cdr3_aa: CASSLSAGLQETQYF; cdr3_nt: TGTGCCAGCAGCTTATCGGCAGGGCTTCAAGAGACCCAGTACTTC
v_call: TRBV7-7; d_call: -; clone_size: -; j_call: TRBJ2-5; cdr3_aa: CASSSGHGGKETQYF; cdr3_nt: TGTGCTAGCAGCTCCGGCCACGGAGGGAAAGAGACCCAGTACTTC
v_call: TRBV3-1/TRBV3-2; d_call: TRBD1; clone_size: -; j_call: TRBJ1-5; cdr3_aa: CASSHGTGGNQPQHF; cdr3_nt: TGTGCCAGCAGCCACGGGACAGGGGGTAATCAGCCCCAGCATTTT
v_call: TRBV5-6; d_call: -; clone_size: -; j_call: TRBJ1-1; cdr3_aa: CASSSIKQGWDTEAFF; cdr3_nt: TGTGCCAGCAGCTCAATAAAACAGGGATGGGACACTGAAGCTTTCTTT
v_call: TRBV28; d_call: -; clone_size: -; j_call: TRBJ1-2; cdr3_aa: CASSWPYGYTF; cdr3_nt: TGTGCCAGCAGTTGGCCCTATGGCTACACCTTC
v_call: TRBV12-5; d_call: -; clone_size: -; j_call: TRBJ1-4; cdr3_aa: CASGLGTGYGQGNEKLFF; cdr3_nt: TGTGCTAGTGGTTTGGGAACAGGGTACGGGCAGGGTAATGAAAAACTGTTTTTT
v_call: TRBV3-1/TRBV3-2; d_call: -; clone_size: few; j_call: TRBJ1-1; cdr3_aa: CASSRWGSANTEAFF; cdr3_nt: TGTGCCAGCAGCCGATGGGGCAGCGCGAACACTGAAGCTTTCTTT
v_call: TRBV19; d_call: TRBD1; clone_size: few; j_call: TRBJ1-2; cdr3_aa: CASSTVGQGSGYTF; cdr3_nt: TGTGCCAGTAGTACCGTCGGACAGGGTTCCGGCTACACCTTC
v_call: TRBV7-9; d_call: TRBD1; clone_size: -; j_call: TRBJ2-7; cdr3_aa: CASSARGQGGYEQYF; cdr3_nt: TGTGCCAGCAGCGCACGTGGACAGGGTGGATACGAGCAGTACTTC
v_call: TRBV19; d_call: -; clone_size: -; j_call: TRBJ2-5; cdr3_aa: CASSIEPGQIQETQYF; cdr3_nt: TGTGCCAGTAGTATAGAGCCAGGCCAGATCCAAGAGACCCAGTACTTC
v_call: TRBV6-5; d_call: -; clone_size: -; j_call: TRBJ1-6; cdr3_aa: CASTGGIGGNSPLHF; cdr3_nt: TGTGCCAGCACGGGAGGGATTGGAGGTAATTCACCCCTCCACTTT
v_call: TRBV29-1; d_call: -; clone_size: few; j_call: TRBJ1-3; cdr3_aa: CSVREDSGNTIYF; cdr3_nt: TGCAGCGTGCGGGAGGACTCCGGAAACACCATATATTTT
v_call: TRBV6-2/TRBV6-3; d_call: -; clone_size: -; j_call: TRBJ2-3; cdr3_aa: CASSTNTDTQYF; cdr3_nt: TGTGCCAGCAGTACAAACACAGATACGCAGTATTTT
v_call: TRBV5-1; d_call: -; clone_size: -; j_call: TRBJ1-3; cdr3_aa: CASSTGQGKTNTIYF; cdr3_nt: TGCGCCAGCAGTACCGGCCAGGGAAAGACGAACACCATATATTTT
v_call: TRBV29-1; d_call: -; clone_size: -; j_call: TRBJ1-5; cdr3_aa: CSVGMGVGGQPQHF; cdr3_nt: TGCAGCGTTGGTATGGGGGTGGGGGGACAGCCCCAGCATTTT
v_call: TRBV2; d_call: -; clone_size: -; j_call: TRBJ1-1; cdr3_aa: CASSEFGQVGTEAFF; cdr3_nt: TGTGCCAGCAGTGAATTTGGCCAGGTTGGGACTGAAGCTTTCTTT
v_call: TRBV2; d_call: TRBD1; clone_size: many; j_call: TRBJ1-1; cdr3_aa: CASREDRGEAFF; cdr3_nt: TGTGCCAGCAGGGAGGACAGGGGTGAAGCTTTCTTT
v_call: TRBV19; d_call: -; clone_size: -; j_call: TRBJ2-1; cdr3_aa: CASSIGGTPLDEQFF; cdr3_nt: TGTGCCAGTAGTATAGGGGGGACTCCTCTGGATGAGCAGTTCTTC
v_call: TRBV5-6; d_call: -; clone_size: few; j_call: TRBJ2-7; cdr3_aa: CASSLVSTRQYF; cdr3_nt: TGTGCCAGCAGCTTGGTATCAACTCGGCAGTACTTC
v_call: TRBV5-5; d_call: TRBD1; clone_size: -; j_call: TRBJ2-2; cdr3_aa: CASSFTGQANTGELFF; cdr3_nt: TGTGCCAGCAGCTTCACGGGACAGGCGAACACCGGGGAGCTGTTTTTT
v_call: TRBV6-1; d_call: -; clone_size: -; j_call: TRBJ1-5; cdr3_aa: CASSEVMGRTQHF; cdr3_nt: TGTGCCAGCAGTGAAGTCATGGGTAGGACTCAGCATTTT
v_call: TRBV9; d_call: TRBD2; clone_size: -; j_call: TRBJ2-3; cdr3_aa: CASSGGLAGGLDTQYF; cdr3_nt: TGTGCCAGCAGCGGAGGACTAGCGGGGGGTCTAGATACGCAGTATTTT
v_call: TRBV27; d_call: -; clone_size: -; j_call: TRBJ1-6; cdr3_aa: CASSRRGRNSPLHF; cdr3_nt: TGTGCCAGCAGTCGCAGGGGAAGGAATTCACCCCTCCACTTT
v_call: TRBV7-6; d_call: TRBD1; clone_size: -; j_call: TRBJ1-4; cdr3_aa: CASSPGTGVEKLFF; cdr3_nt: TGTGCCAGCAGCCCCGGGACAGGGGTGGAAAAACTGTTTTTT
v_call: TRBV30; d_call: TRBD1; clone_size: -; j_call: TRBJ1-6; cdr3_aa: CAWSAGTALYSPLHF; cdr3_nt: TGTGCCTGGAGTGCAGGGACAGCCTTATATTCACCCCTCCACTTT
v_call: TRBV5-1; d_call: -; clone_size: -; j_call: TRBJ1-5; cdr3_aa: CASSLDGDLGQPQHF; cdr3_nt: TGCGCCAGCAGCTTGGACGGTGATCTGGGCCAGCCCCAGCATTTT
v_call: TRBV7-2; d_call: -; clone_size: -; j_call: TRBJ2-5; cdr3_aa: CASSFRDMPYQETQYF; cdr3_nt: TGTGCCAGCAGCTTTAGGGACATGCCGTACCAAGAGACCCAGTACTTC
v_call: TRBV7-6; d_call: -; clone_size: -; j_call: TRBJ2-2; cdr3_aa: CASSLKSLRGRNTGELFF; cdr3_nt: TGTGCCAGCAGCTTAAAGTCCCTGCGGGGGCGAAACACCGGGGAGCTGTTTTTT
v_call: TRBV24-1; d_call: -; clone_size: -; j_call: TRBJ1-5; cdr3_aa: CATSDLPRQGNQPQHF; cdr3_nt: TGTGCCACCAGTGATTTGCCGAGACAGGGCAATCAGCCCCAGCATTTT
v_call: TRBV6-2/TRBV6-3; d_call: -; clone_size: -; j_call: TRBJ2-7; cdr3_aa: CASSSAGSSYEQYF; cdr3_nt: TGTGCCAGCAGTTCCGCGGGCAGCTCCTACGAGCAGTACTTC
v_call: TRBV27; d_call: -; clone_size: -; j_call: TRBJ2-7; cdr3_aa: CASSLSYDYEQYF; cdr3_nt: TGTGCCAGCAGTTTATCCTACGACTACGAGCAGTACTTC
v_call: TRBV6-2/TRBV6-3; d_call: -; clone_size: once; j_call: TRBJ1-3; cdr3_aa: CASSPDTYSGNTIYF; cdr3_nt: TGTGCCAGCAGTCCGGACACATACTCTGGAAACACCATATATTTT
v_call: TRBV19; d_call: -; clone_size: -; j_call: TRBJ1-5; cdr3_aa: CASSKEGGQPQHF; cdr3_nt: TGTGCCAGTAGTAAAGAGGGAGGTCAGCCCCAGCATTTT
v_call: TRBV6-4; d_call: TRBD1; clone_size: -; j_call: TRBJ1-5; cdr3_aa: CASRRDRVDHANQPQHF; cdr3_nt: TGTGCCAGCAGAAGGGACAGGGTTGACCATGCTAATCAGCCCCAGCATTTT
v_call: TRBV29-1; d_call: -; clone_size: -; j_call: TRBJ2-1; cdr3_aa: CSVARVDYNEQFF; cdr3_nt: TGCAGCGTTGCCAGGGTAGACTACAATGAGCAGTTCTTC
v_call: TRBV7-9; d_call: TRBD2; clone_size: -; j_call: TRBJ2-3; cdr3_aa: CASSQGPPRTSVSTDTQYF; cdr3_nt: TGTGCCAGCAGCCAGGGCCCCCCGCGGACTAGCGTGAGCACAGATACGCAGTATTTT
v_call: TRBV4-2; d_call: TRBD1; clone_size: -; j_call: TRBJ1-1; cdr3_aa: CASSQVRDRGTEAFF; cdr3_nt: TGTGCCAGCAGCCAAGTGCGGGACAGGGGCACTGAAGCTTTCTTT
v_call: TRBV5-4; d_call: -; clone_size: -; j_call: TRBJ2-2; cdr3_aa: CASSLGSNVPGELFF; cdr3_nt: TGTGCCAGCAGCTTGGGTTCAAATGTCCCCGGGGAGCTGTTTTTT
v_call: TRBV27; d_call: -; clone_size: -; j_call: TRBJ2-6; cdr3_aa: CASSFQGANVLTF; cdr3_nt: TGTGCCAGCAGTTTCCAGGGGGCCAACGTCCTGACTTTC
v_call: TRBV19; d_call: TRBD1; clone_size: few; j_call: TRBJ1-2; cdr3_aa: CASTDGQGGNYGYTF; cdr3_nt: TGTGCCAGTACCGACGGACAGGGGGGAAACTATGGCTACACCTTC
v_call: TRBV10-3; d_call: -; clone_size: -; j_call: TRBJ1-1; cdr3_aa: CAIKGIMNTEAFF; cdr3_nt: TGTGCCATCAAGGGGATCATGAACACTGAAGCTTTCTTT
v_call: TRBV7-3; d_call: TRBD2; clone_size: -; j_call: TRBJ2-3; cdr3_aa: CASSLSGGADTQYF; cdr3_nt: TGTGCCAGCAGCTTAAGCGGGGGGGCAGATACGCAGTATTTT
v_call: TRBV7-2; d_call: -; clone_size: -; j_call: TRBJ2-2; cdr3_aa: CASSLETNTGELFF; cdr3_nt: TGTGCCAGCAGCTTAGAGACTAACACCGGGGAGCTGTTTTTT
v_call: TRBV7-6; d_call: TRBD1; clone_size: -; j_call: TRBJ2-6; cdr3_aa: CASTGTESSGANVLTF; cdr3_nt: TGTGCCAGCACCGGGACAGAAAGCTCTGGGGCCAACGTCCTGACTTTC
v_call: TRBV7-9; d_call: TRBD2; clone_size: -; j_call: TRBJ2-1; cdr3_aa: CASRGHSGSYNEQFF; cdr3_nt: TGTGCCAGCAGGGGGCATAGCGGGAGCTACAATGAGCAGTTCTTC
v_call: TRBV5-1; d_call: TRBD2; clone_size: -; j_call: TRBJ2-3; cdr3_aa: CASSLSSGGAQYF; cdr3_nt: TGCGCCAGCAGCTTGTCTAGCGGGGGGGCGCAGTATTTT
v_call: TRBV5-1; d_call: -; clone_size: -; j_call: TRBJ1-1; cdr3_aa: CASSLGSSGNTEAFF; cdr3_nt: TGCGCCAGCAGCTTGGGGTCCTCCGGTAACACTGAAGCTTTCTTT